This entry describes one T cell receptor beta chain. This clonotype was found a few times. Its antigen has not been determined. No base qualities exist here, and no much larger clone lies one base off it. V and J are truncated by 4 bases and 4 bases respectively, leaving an intervening sequence of 10 bases. CDR1 SEHNR and CDR2 FQNEAQ were looked up in the germline V gene (reference sequence). The CDR3 covers 13 residues, taking in both the cysteine and the phenylalanine. Of the read, only the CDR3 DNA is kept; its 39 bases are in frame from base 1. The entry originates in a study of yellow fever vaccine responses in identical twins (dated 2018 in TCRdb). In the study overall: In identical twins, the study followed T cell clones that responded to the vaccine with precision. Overall results and qualifications from the work: The authors reported that the T cell response to vaccination in identical twins appeared partly convergent and partly personalized.

Library creation used RT-PCR. The reads were generated on an Illumina HiSeq 2500. TCRdb reran the public reads through fastp at Q25 and MiXCR, keeping productive beta chains. Each CDR3 protein gets just one entry, which takes the most common genes and DNA from the rows behind it. The sample data list about 13,000 distinct CDR3 sequences, and 84% of these were observed just once. The ten largest clones capture around 1.7% of the sample. The rearranged segments are TRBV7-9 and TRBJ1-2; no D gene is confidently identified. The clonotype was recovered from a woman in her late teens or twenties who received the yellow fever vaccine. Donor details come from another sample of the same person, matched by shared clones. The sample in question was T cells from blood (PBMCs), unsorted or a sorted subset (not recorded which), obtained before or after yellow fever vaccination (not recorded which). CDR3 reads: CASSSQEFYGYTF. The DNA sequence reads TGTGCCAGCAGCTCCCAGGAGTTCTATGGCTACACCTTC.